This T cell receptor beta chain stems from a study of cytomegalovirus exposure and HLA in healthy donors. Whole-study findings and limits: When the data were analyzed later, several of the most significant clusters appeared to be linked to common viral pathogens. Earlier results showed most TCR beta V segments being productive about 87% or about 30% of the time. Researchers catalogued some 160 TCR beta chains as cytomegalovirus-associated.

The PCR had 60 Vbeta and 13 Jbeta primers. Generated by immunoSEQ multiplex PCR, the TCRdb table keeps only in-frame clones and is missing some. The sample carries 60,000 to 75,000 clones, 73% recorded once. Of note for this clone: Its specificity is unknown.

The CDR3 has 15 amino acids. The V gene's germline CDR1 is SNHLY and CDR2 FYNNEI. J was trimmed by 6 bases and V by 4 bases; bases with no gene match: 10. Sequenced material: PBMCs. This sequence joins TRBV2 and TRBJ2-7; the match to TRBD2 covers 9 bases. This receptor was identified in a man in his fifties in good health and CMV-seronegative. For the CDR3, the DNA is TGTGCCAGCAGTGCAAGCCTTGGACTAGCGACCGAGCAGTACTTC. As protein: CASSASLGLATEQYF.